Here is one TCR beta chain with its context. Its specificity is not known. The data originate from a study of vaccination and CD4 T cells after COVID-19. About the study: At a median roughly 70 days (range 14 to 241) after dose two, post-vaccine samples were obtained. Each of the control cultures got a CEFX pool, an HIV-1 Nef pool, or no peptide.

The V and J ends lost 7 bases and 8 bases respectively, with 12 bases between them. The CDR3 extends over 12 amino acids. Germline V gene data show CDR1 as MNHEY and CDR2 as SVGEGT. Study-wide results and caveats: When vaccine-specific clones from convalescent patients were examined, 304 of 307 were spike mono-reactive. SARS-CoV-2-reactive clonotype medians increased from roughly 19 to 38, not significantly.

The Oncomine TCR Beta short-read assay was applied to DNA of cultured CD4+ T cells. TCRdb reanalysed the PCR reads using MiXCR and keeps one entry per CDR3 protein. The profile shows roughly 8,700 distinct CDR3 sequences, roughly 52% of them singletons. The treatment was: approximately 10-day PBMC culture with coronavirus spike peptide pools or control peptides (ViraFEST assay). Researchers collected the unexposed donor's CD4+ T cells before the COVID-19 pandemic (2011-2018). V and J are TRBV6-2 or TRBV6-3 and TRBJ2-1, with TRBD1 as a possible D gene (6 bases). Sequences were obtained from CD4+ T cells from blood, cultured in vitro. The sequence was collected from a human donor in good health. The CDR3 sequence: CASISQGHEQFF. The CDR3 coding sequence is TGTGCCAGCATTTCACAGGGACATGAGCAGTTCTTC.